Each of the 4 T cell receptor beta chains below was sequenced from the same sample in a study of blood T cell repertoires in COVID-19. Clones were sequenced by immunoSEQ multiplex PCR, and TCRdb holds only the in-frame ones, with some missing. The sample yields over 150,000 clones, 81% seen once. The sequencing input was peripheral blood. These receptors came from a woman over 75 with COVID-19, enrolled during active disease.

This clone was seen just once. The rearrangement links TRBV28 to TRBJ1-1; unclear D gene. Germline V CDR1 and CDR2: MDHEN, SYDVKM. The CDR3 loop spans 14 amino acids. V dropped 6 bases and J dropped 1 base, with 12 bases sitting between them. The CDR3 DNA is TGTGCCAGCAGAAACGGGAGGTCGAACACTGAAGCTTTCTTT. This encodes CASRNGRSNTEAFF.

This chain joins TRBV11-3 and TRBJ2-1; TRBD1 is a possible D gene (5 bases). This CDR3 region has 17 residues. V was trimmed by 6 bases and J by 4 bases, leaving 22 bases between them. Per the germline V gene, CDR1 is SGHNT and CDR2 is YENEEA. The CDR3 sequence: CASSSARQILGYNEQFF. The CDR3 nucleotides read TGTGCCAGCAGTTCCGCCAGACAGATCCTCGGGTACAATGAGCAGTTCTTC.

J is TRBJ1-1 and V is TRBV29-1, with D hard to call. CDR1 SQVTM and CDR2 ANQGSEA come from the germline V gene. Between the trimmed V and J ends, which lost 7 bases and 2 bases, there was a span of 5 bases. The CDR3 length is 10 residues. In DNA form, the CDR3 reads TGCAGCGCCAAAAACACTGAAGCTTTCTTT. This codes for CSAKNTEAFF.

V usage is TRBV11-2 and J usage is TRBJ1-3; D may be TRBD1 (6 bases). The CDR3 extends over 16 amino acids. Germline V lookup: CDR1 SGHAT, CDR2 FQNNGV. V lost 1 base to trimming and J lost 4 bases, with 14 bases between them. CDR3 coding DNA: TGTGCCAGCAGCTTAGGTTGGGCAGGGGAAGGAAACACCATATATTTT. It yields the protein CASSLGWAGEGNTIYF.